The entry below describes one T cell receptor beta chain. This CDR3 has 12 residues. Per germline, CDR1 SGDLS and CDR2 YYNGEE. Trimming removed 0 bases from V and 7 bases from J, with 5 bases in between. Sequenced by immunoSEQ multiplex PCR; TCRdb stores in-frame clones only, minus some. The data contain around 700,000 clones, about nine tenths of them singletons. The data derive from a study of blood T cell repertoires in COVID-19. The V and J genes are TRBV9 and TRBJ2-1; D ambiguous. The sequenced sample was peripheral blood. This TCR came from a woman aged 18-29 years with acute or convalescent COVID-19. The CDR3 is CASSVDLNEQFF. In DNA form, the CDR3 reads TGTGCCAGCAGCGTAGACCTAAATGAGCAGTTCTTC.